The 30 T cell receptor beta chains below all came from one sample that was sequenced in a study of blood T cell repertoires in COVID-19. The method was immunoSEQ multiplex PCR; TCRdb's version includes in-frame clones alone and lacks a portion of them. This table has 260,000 or so clones, about 85% appearing once. What was sequenced was PBMCs or T cells enriched from blood (not recorded which). All receptors come from a woman between 50 and 59 years old who had recovered from COVID-19.

V is TRBV2 and J is TRBJ1-3, with D perhaps TRBD1 (6 bases). The CDR3 totals 14 residues. The V end lost 6 bases, the J end lost 4 bases, and 13 bases lay between the germline ends. Germline V gene sequence: CDR1 SNHLY, CDR2 FYNNEI. CDR3 DNA: TGTGCCAGCAGCGTTCGAGGACAGGGAAACACCATATATTTT. Translated, it gives CASSVRGQGNTIYF.

This sequence joins TRBV19 and TRBJ2-7; the D gene is possibly TRBD1 (6 bases). The CDR3 runs 14 residues. Trimming stripped 10 bases from V and 0 bases from J, with 16 bases between. Germline lookup yields CDR1 LNHDA and CDR2 SQIVND (reference sequence). The CDR3 coding sequence is TGTGCCACCGCCGCAGGGGCCCACTCCTACGAGCAGTACTTC. Its translation is CATAAGAHSYEQYF. The entire variable domain, with the rest obtained from reference TRBV19 and TRBJ2-7, is as follows: DGGITQSPKYLFRKEGQNVTLSCEQNLNHDAMYWYRQDPGQGLRLIYYSQIVNDFQKGDIAEGYSVSREKKESFPLTVTSAQKNPTAFYLCATAAGAHSYEQYFGPGTRLTVT.

The chain joins TRBV5-1 to TRBJ2-7; weak D call: TRBD2 (6 bases). Trimming removed 1 base from V and 3 bases from J, with 14 bases in between. Germline lookup yields CDR1 SGHRS and CDR2 YFSETQ. This CDR3 comprises 15 residues. In nucleotides, the CDR3 is TGCGCCAGCAGCTTGTTCGCAGGGAGGAGCTACGAGCAGTACTTC. This sequence encodes CASSLFAGRSYEQYF.

This chain links TRBV5-6 with TRBJ1-3, with a weak D call TRBD1 (5 bases). Germline loops: CDR1 SGHDT, CDR2 YYEEEE. The CDR3 has 15 amino acids. Trimming stripped 1 base from V and 4 bases from J, with 12 bases between. CDR3 sequence: CASSLFPGGGNTIYF. CDR3 nucleotide sequence: TGTGCCAGCAGCTTGTTTCCCGGGGGAGGAAACACCATATATTTT.

The gene calls are TRBV7-9 and TRBJ2-4; D is possibly TRBD1 (5 bases). This CDR3 is built from 16 residues. The germline V and J ends were trimmed by 0 bases and 4 bases, with 13 bases remaining between them. CDR1 is SEHNR and CDR2 is FQNEAQ in the germline V gene (reference sequence). CDR3 region: CASSLALLTEKNIQYF. CDR3 sequence (DNA): TGTGCCAGCAGCTTAGCGCTTTTGACAGAAAAAAACATTCAGTACTTC. The whole variable domain, filled in from reference TRBV7-9 and TRBJ2-4, reads DTGVSQNPRHKITKRGQNVTFRCDPISEHNRLYWYRQTLGQGPEFLTYFQNEAQLEKSRLLSDRFSAERPKGSFSTLEIQRTEQGDSAMYLCASSLALLTEKNIQYFGAGTRLSVL.

The chain combines TRBV18 with TRBJ2-7; no reliable D call. Germline V gives CDR1 KGHSH, CDR2 LQKENI. The CDR3 runs to 13 residues. Trimming took off 1 base at V and 4 bases at J, with 8 bases between the two ends. The CDR3 spells CASSPLLSYEQYF. CDR3 DNA: TGTGCCAGCTCACCACTCTTGAGTTACGAGCAGTACTTC.

The chain couples TRBV5-1 to TRBJ1-1; 7 bases fit TRBD1. Per the germline V gene, CDR1 is SGHRS and CDR2 is YFSETQ. V gave up 0 bases and J gave up 6 bases; unmatched junction bases: 8. This CDR3 is built from 15 residues. The CDR3 sequence: CASSLVQGVGPEAFF. In nucleotides, the CDR3 is TGCGCCAGCAGCTTGGTGCAGGGGGTCGGTCCTGAAGCTTTCTTT.

The chain joins TRBV30 to TRBJ1-6; possibly TRBD1 for D (5 bases). Trimming removed 3 bases from V and 10 bases from J, with 16 bases in between. Germline V lookup: CDR1 GTSNPN, CDR2 SVGIG (reference sequence). CDR3 length: 14 residues. The CDR3 nucleotides read TGTGCCTGGAGCCGGGCCGCAGGGATCTCACCCCTCCACTTT. Protein product: CAWSRAAGISPLHF.

The chain links TRBV27 to TRBJ2-1; 7 positions agree with TRBD2. J was trimmed by 7 bases and V by 7 bases; bases with no gene match: 7. From germline, CDR1 is MNHEY and CDR2 SMNVEV (reference sequence). The CDR3 consists of 13 residues. The CDR3 loop reads CASKGGSANEQFF. Written as DNA, the CDR3 is TGTGCCAGCAAAGGCGGGAGCGCGAATGAGCAGTTCTTC.

V is TRBV5-1 and J is TRBJ2-3; TRBD2 might be the D (5 bases). The CDR3 totals 16 residues. V lost 0 bases and J lost 6, with 17 bases in between. Per germline, CDR1 SGHRS and CDR2 YFSETQ. The CDR3 here is CASSLESDFEVDTQYF. The CDR3 nucleotides read TGCGCCAGCAGCTTGGAATCGGACTTCGAGGTTGATACGCAGTATTTT.

The chain uses TRBV6-5 and TRBJ1-5, with TRBD1 identical over 11 bases. With V trimmed by 6 bases and J by 7 bases, 8 bases remained unmatched. The CDR3 loop spans 15 amino acids. Germline V gene data show CDR1 as MNHEY and CDR2 as SVGAGI. CDR3 residues: CASRGGQGEGQPQHF. The CDR3 DNA sequence: TGTGCCAGCAGAGGGGGACAGGGGGAGGGACAGCCCCAGCATTTT.

This clone is a singleton in its sample. The V and J genes are TRBV6-5 and TRBJ2-1, with 10 bases fitting TRBD2. V was pared by 7 bases and J by 7 bases, with 7 bases of the junction left unmatched. CDR1 and CDR2 from the germline V gene are MNHEY and SVGAGI. The CDR3 length is 14 residues. CDR3 coding DNA: TGTGCCAGCAAGCGGACTAGCGGCCTTAATGAGCAGTTCTTC. It is translated as CASKRTSGLNEQFF.

The gene calls are TRBV11-2 and TRBJ2-3; a weak D match, TRBD1 (6 bases). Germline lookup yields CDR1 SGHAT and CDR2 FQNNGV. V lost 5 bases and J lost 2, with 11 bases in between. The CDR3 loop spans 14 amino acids. The CDR3 reads CASSIRQATDTQYF. The CDR3 nucleotides read TGTGCCAGCAGCATCAGACAGGCCACAGATACGCAGTATTTT.

This chain connects TRBV6-5 to TRBJ1-3; TRBD1 is a possible D gene (5 bases). Trimming removed 8 bases from V and 3 bases from J, with 17 bases in between. The CDR3 totals 15 residues. Germline V CDR1 and CDR2: MNHEY, SVGAGI. The CDR3 protein is CASLGSADSGNTIYF. The CDR3 bases are TGTGCCAGCTTAGGGTCCGCCGACAGTGGAAACACCATATATTTT.

The chain links TRBV5-1 to TRBJ2-7, with a possible D match to TRBD1 (6 bases). This CDR3 has 15 amino acids. Trimming cost V 4 bases and J 6 bases, with 20 bases left between them. Germline CDR1 and CDR2: SGHRS and YFSETQ. In nucleotides, the CDR3 is TGCGCCAGCAGCATTAGGACAGCCGGGTCTTCCGAGCAGTACTTC. Its protein is CASSIRTAGSSEQYF.

V is TRBV7-6 and J is TRBJ2-5; 10 positions match TRBD1. The CDR3 has 15 amino acids. V lost 5 bases, J lost 3 bases, and 6 bases stayed unmatched. CDR1 is SGHVS and CDR2 is FNYEAQ in the germline V gene. The CDR3 loop reads CASSPGTGDEETQYF. The CDR3, as DNA: TGTGCCAGCAGCCCCGGGACAGGGGATGAAGAGACCCAGTACTTC.

This rearrangement joins TRBV5-5 to TRBJ2-7; D may be TRBD1 (6 bases). The germline V gene encodes CDR1 SGHKS and CDR2 YYEKEE (reference sequence). The CDR3 length is 16 residues. V lost 6 bases and J lost 4, with 23 bases in between. CDR3 in DNA: TGTGCCAGCAAGCAGACTTCCCAGGGGTCCCCTTACGAGCAGTACTTC. This translates into CASKQTSQGSPYEQYF. The variable domain in full, completed from reference TRBV5-5 and TRBJ2-7, reads DAGVTQSPTHLIKTRGQQVTLRCSPISGHKSVSWYQQVLGQGPQFIFQYYEKEERGRGNFPDRFSARQFPNYSSELNVNALLLGDSALYLCASKQTSQGSPYEQYFGPGTRLTVT.

This clone was counted once. This chain links TRBV9 with TRBJ2-1, with a tentative D call TRBD2 (6 bases). The V end was cut by 2 bases, the J end by 0 bases, with 9 bases between. Germline values: CDR1 SGDLS, CDR2 YYNGEE. This CDR3 is 15 amino acids long. CDR3 DNA sequence: TGTGCCAGCAGCGTCTGGGAGGCCTCCTACAATGAGCAGTTCTTC. Its translation is CASSVWEASYNEQFF.

This clone was counted a single time. The same CDR3 also results from other DNA sequences found in this sample. The rearrangement links TRBV9 to TRBJ2-7; 8 nucleotides agree with TRBD1. Losses at the gene ends were 4 bases for V and 3 bases for J; bases not matched to a gene: 15. Germline V CDR1 and CDR2: SGDLS, YYNGEE. This CDR3 contains 17 residues. The CDR3 spells CASSSKTGEVSLYEQYF. The CDR3 DNA follows: TGTGCCAGCAGCTCAAAGACAGGGGAAGTAAGTCTCTACGAGCAGTACTTC.

The rearrangement joins TRBV19 to TRBJ1-1; D is possibly TRBD1 (5 bases). V gave up 5 bases and J gave up 0 bases, with 16 bases separating them. The germline V gene has CDR1 LNHDA and CDR2 SQIVND (reference sequence). This CDR3 has 16 residues. CDR3 sequence: CASSSAGKGMNTEAFF. For the CDR3, the DNA is TGTGCCAGTAGTTCTGCAGGGAAGGGGATGAACACTGAAGCTTTCTTT. The full variable domain, in which reference TRBV19 and TRBJ1-1 provide the parts outside the CDR3, is DGGITQSPKYLFRKEGQNVTLSCEQNLNHDAMYWYRQDPGQGLRLIYYSQIVNDFQKGDIAEGYSVSREKKESFPLTVTSAQKNPTAFYLCASSSAGKGMNTEAFFGQGTRLTVV.

This clone has only one observation. This chain uses TRBV5-6 with TRBJ1-1; D is undetermined. The CDR3 loop spans 12 amino acids. The V end lost 7 bases, the J end lost 5 bases, and 12 bases lay between the germline ends. Germline-derived CDR1 and CDR2 are SGHDT and YYEEEE. CDR3 nucleotides: TGTGCCAGCTCTGGCGGTGGGACTGAAGCTTTCTTT. It encodes CASSGGGTEAFF.

This sequence joins TRBV5-1 and TRBJ2-5; 8 bases match TRBD2. V was clipped by 0 bases and J by 5 bases; unmatched bases: 9. Germline CDR1 and CDR2: SGHRS and YFSETQ. This CDR3 comprises 16 residues. The CDR3 spells CASSLAGGGSFETQYF. The CDR3 bases are TGCGCCAGCAGCTTGGCGGGGGGGGGCTCCTTCGAGACCCAGTACTTC. Variable domain in full (rest from reference TRBV5-1 and TRBJ2-5): KAGVTQTPRYLIKTRGQQVTLSCSPISGHRSVSWYQQTPGQGLQFLFEYFSETQRNKGNFPGRFSGRQFSNSRSEMNVSTLELGDSALYLCASSLAGGGSFETQYFGPGTRLLVL.

This clone was counted a few times. The chain links TRBV5-1 to TRBJ2-2; 8 nucleotides align to TRBD1. CDR3 length: 17 amino acids. V lost 1 base, J lost 7 bases, and 12 bases stayed unmatched. From germline, CDR1 is SGHRS and CDR2 YFSETQ. The CDR3 sequence is CASSLNPAGGAGGELFF. Written as DNA, the CDR3 is TGCGCCAGCAGCTTGAATCCCGCAGGGGGCGCGGGCGGGGAGCTGTTTTTT.

This chain connects TRBV6-2 or TRBV6-3 to TRBJ2-7; 8 bases are a match to TRBD1. This CDR3 has 17 amino acids. The J segment lost 2 bases and the V segment lost 0 bases, leaving 9 bases of the junction unmatched. Looked up from germline, CDR1 is MNHEY and CDR2 is SVGEGT. In nucleotides, the CDR3 is TGTGCCAGCAGTTACTCGAGCTTAATGGACAGGGCCTACGAGCAGTACTTC. Translated, it gives CASSYSSLMDRAYEQYF.

The chain joins TRBV5-4 to TRBJ2-2, with 8 nucleotides matching TRBD1. The CDR3 length is 16 residues. Unmatched junction bases numbered 3, after V lost 1 base and J lost 1 base. Germline V gene sequence: CDR1 SGHNT, CDR2 YYREEE (reference sequence). CDR3 region: CASSLIGTGNTGELFF. In DNA form, the CDR3 reads TGTGCCAGCAGCTTGATAGGGACAGGGAACACCGGGGAGCTGTTTTTT.

This clone was detected only once. The chain is built from TRBV5-4 and TRBJ1-1, with D possibly being TRBD1 (5 bases). Germline assignment: CDR1 SGHNT and CDR2 YYREEE (reference sequence). V lost 1 base and J lost 3, with 10 bases in between. This CDR3 comprises 14 residues. CDR3 region: CASSLPQQDTEAFF. As DNA, the CDR3 is TGTGCCAGCAGCTTGCCCCAACAGGACACTGAAGCTTTCTTT.

The chain employs TRBV5-1 and TRBJ1-6; D is perhaps TRBD1 (6 bases). This CDR3 is 14 amino acids long. Germline CDR1 SGHRS, CDR2 YFSETQ. Between the trimmed V and J ends, which lost 1 base and 8 bases, there was a span of 10 bases. This CDR3 reads CASSLLGAYSPLHF. CDR3 nucleotide sequence: TGCGCCAGCAGCTTGTTGGGGGCTTATTCACCCCTCCACTTT.

The rearrangement links TRBV14 to TRBJ2-1; D possibly corresponds to TRBD1 (5 bases). This CDR3 spans 17 amino acids. Deletions cut 4 bases from V and 5 bases from J, with 21 bases between. From germline, CDR1 is SGHDN and CDR2 FVKESK. For the CDR3, the DNA is TGTGCCAGCAGCCCCCGGACATCCCCCGTGATCGACAATGAGCAGTTCTTC. Amino acid sequence: CASSPRTSPVIDNEQFF.

The genes are TRBV30 and TRBJ1-1, with D tentatively TRBD1 (6 bases). CDR1 is GTSNPN and CDR2 is SVGIG in the germline V gene (reference sequence). V was cut by 2 bases and J by 10 bases, with 11 bases left in between. This CDR3 region has 11 residues. The CDR3 DNA is TGTGCCTGGAGTCCGAAAGGGGGAGCTTTCTTT. It is translated as CAWSPKGGAFF.

CDR3 amino acids: CARSLATPRGSRTIYF. As DNA, the CDR3 is TGTGCCAGAAGCTTGGCCACACCTCGAGGCAGCCGGACCATATATTTT. The genes are TRBV5-3 and TRBJ1-3; D call uncertain. TRBV5-3 is sorted into the ORF group, with uncertain function. This CDR3 contains 16 residues. Deletions cut 0 bases from V and 10 bases from J, with 20 bases between.